This T cell receptor (beta chain) was sequenced in a study of CD8+ T cells in alopecia areata. As for the study in general: Administration of oral tofacitinib to treated patients was at 5 to 10 mg twice daily. The study gave tofacitinib for 6 to 18 months, then 6 months off drug.

RNA extraction was followed by reverse transcription into cDNA, which acted as the sequencing template. TCRdb keeps only in-frame clones here, not all; method: immunoSEQ multiplex PCR. The sample yields around 130,000 clones, approximately 58% seen once. Germline V CDR1 and CDR2: SQVTM, ANQGSEA. The length of the CDR3 is 13 residues. Unmatched junction bases numbered 6, after V lost 1 base and J lost 6 bases. Material: CD4+ T cells sorted from blood, obtained at week 0. This sequence joins TRBV29-1 and TRBJ2-7, with 7 bases identical to TRBD1. This clonotype was obtained from a human donor with alopecia areata. CDR3 amino acids: CSVEGQAGGEQYF. CDR3 DNA: TGCAGCGTTGAAGGGCAGGCAGGGGGCGAGCAGTACTTC.